A single sample is the source of the 3 T cell receptor beta chains below, sequenced in a study of T cells in narcolepsy (dated by TCRdb to the late 2010s). The protocol used for the library was the immunoSEQ multiplex PCR assay. TCRdb re-hosts the immuneACCESS table, in-frame sequences only. Its copies lack some clones; in the studies checked, an unresolved V gene accounts for under half of them, and the cause for the rest is not known. This sample has about 33,000 clones in its table, and roughly four fifths of those were observed once. Jointly, the top ten make up roughly 1.2% of the sample. The sequencing input was CD45RA- memory CD4+ T cells from PBMCs. The sample's cell subset or site label is to be understood as: memory T cells sorted ex vivo from peripheral blood. The receptors were gathered from a human donor with narcolepsy.

J is TRBJ2-7 and V is TRBV5-4; TRBD1 is a possible D gene (6 bases). V lost 1 base, J lost 2 bases, and 13 bases lay in between. The CDR3 is 15 residues long. Per germline, CDR1 SGHNT and CDR2 YYREEE (reference sequence). In nucleotides, the CDR3 is TGTGCCAGCAGCTTGATTGGGGGCGCGGCCTACGAGCAGTACGTC. Encoded protein: CASSLIGGAAYEQYV.

This clone has a single count. This chain uses TRBV7-3 with TRBJ2-2; TRBD1 agrees at 7 bases. Trimming at V came to 8 bases and at J to 0 bases, leaving 12 bases not matched to a gene. In germline, CDR1 is SGHTA, CDR2 FQGTGA. The CDR3 extends over 17 amino acids. CDR3 DNA sequence: TGTGCCAGCTCAAAGGGGGCTGAGTCAGCGAACACCGGGGAGCTGTTTTTT. Encoded protein: CASSKGAESANTGELFF.

This clone was seen a single time. This chain joins TRBV10-2 and TRBJ2-5; D unclear. Trimming left V 6 bases short and J 3 bases short, with 11 bases between. Germline assignment: CDR1 WSHSY and CDR2 SAAADI. CDR3 length equals 13 residues. CDR3 residues: CASSLFRKETQYF. CDR3 nucleotides: TGCGCCAGCAGCCTATTTAGGAAAGAGACCCAGTACTTC.